The sequence of this TCR beta chain was determined in a study of blood T cell repertoires in COVID-19. Study background: Acute and convalescent COVID-19 specimens originated in the United States, Italy and Spain. T cells, B-cell-depleted T cells, or PBMCs supplied cDNA or gDNA.

Some clones are missing from TCRdb's copy, which holds only in-frame ones; the method was immunoSEQ multiplex PCR. The profile shows 180,000 or so clones, more than 70% of them singletons. Trimming at V came to 1 base and at J to 7 bases, leaving 7 bases not matched to a gene. Germline CDR1 and CDR2: SGHRS and YFSETQ. This CDR3 comprises 16 residues. The J gene is TRBJ1-6, the V gene TRBV5-1; TRBD1 agrees at 8 bases. The clonotype originates from a woman in her fifties or sixties with acute or convalescent COVID-19. Sequenced material: peripheral blood. The CDR3 protein is CASSLSQGARNSPLHF. The CDR3 DNA follows: TGCGCCAGCAGCTTGAGTCAGGGGGCGAGAAATTCACCCCTCCACTTT. Drawing the rest from reference TRBV5-1 and TRBJ1-6, the complete variable domain is KAGVTQTPRYLIKTRGQQVTLSCSPISGHRSVSWYQQTPGQGLQFLFEYFSETQRNKGNFPGRFSGRQFSNSRSEMNVSTLELGDSALYLCASSLSQGARNSPLHFGNGTRLTVT.